This entry describes one T cell receptor beta chain. Profiling relied on immunoSEQ multiplex PCR, and the TCRdb table lists in-frame clones only, not all of them. Of roughly 53,000 clones listed, roughly 90% are singletons. The data were taken from a study of T cell changes during pregnancy in multiple sclerosis. With 3 bases clipped from V and 4 bases from J, the junction kept 10 bases outside the gene matches. Germline V gene sequence: CDR1 MGHDK, CDR2 SYGVNS. The CDR3 has 16 amino acids. This receptor was obtained from a female donor with multiple sclerosis, enrolled in a pregnancy study. This sequence joins TRBV25-1 and TRBJ2-3; 7 nucleotides align to TRBD1. This sample comprised CD8+ T cells from peripheral blood mononuclear cells, obtained before pregnancy. CDR3: CASSDPRRQGPDTQYF. CDR3 in DNA: TGTGCCAGCAGTGATCCCAGGCGACAGGGCCCAGATACGCAGTATTTT.